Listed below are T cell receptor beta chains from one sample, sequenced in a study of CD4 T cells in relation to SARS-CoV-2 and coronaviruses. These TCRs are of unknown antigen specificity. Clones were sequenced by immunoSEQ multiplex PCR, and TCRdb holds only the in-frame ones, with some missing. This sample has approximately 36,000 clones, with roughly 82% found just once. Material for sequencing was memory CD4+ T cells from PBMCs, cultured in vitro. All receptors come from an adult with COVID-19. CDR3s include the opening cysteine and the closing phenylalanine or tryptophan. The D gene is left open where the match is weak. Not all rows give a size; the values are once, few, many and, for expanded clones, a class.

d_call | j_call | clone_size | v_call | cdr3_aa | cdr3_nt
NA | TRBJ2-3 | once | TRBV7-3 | CASSLNPGPDTQYF | TGTGCCAGCAGCTTAAATCCAGGGCCAGATACGCAGTATTTT
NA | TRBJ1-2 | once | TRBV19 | CASGSFYYGYTF | TGTGCCAGTGGAAGTTTTTACTATGGCTACACCTTC
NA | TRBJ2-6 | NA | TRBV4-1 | CASSTVRGSGANVLTF | TGCGCCAGCAGCACAGTGCGGGGCTCTGGGGCCAACGTCCTGACTTTC
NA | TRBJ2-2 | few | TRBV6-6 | CASGAANTGELFF | TGTGCCAGCGGAGCTGCGAACACCGGGGAGCTGTTTTTT
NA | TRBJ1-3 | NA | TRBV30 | CAWTSRSLGGNTIYF | TGTGCCTGGACTTCTAGGTCCTTGGGTGGAAACACCATATATTTT
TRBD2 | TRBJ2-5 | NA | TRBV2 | CASVEREGSETQYF | TGTGCCAGCGTAGAGCGGGAAGGGTCAGAGACCCAGTACTTC
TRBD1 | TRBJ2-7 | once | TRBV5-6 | CASSWGQGSYEQYF | TGTGCCAGCAGCTGGGGACAGGGCTCCTACGAGCAGTACTTC
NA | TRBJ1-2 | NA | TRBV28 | CASSFGGADSNYGYTF | TGTGCCAGCAGTTTTGGCGGGGCCGACAGTAACTATGGCTACACCTTC
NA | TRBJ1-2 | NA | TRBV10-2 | CASSRETNYGYTF | TGCGCCAGCAGCCGGGAAACTAACTATGGCTACACCTTC
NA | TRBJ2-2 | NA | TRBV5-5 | CASSLGVYGKNTGELFF | TGTGCCAGCAGCTTGGGGGTTTACGGAAAGAACACCGGGGAGCTGTTTTTT
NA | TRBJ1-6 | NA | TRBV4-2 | CASSQDQGGPNSPLHF | TGTGCCAGCAGCCAAGACCAGGGAGGCCCTAATTCACCCCTCCACTTT
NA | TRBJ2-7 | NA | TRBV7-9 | CASSLTEGAYYEQYF | TGTGCCAGCAGCTTAACGGAGGGGGCATACTACGAGCAGTACTTC
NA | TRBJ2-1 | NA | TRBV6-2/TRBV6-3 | CASSYYGQGNNEQFF | TGTGCCAGCAGTTACTACGGGCAGGGGAATAATGAGCAGTTCTTC
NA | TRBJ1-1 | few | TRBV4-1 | CASSQVESWAEAFF | TGCGCCAGCAGCCAAGTCGAGTCTTGGGCTGAAGCTTTCTTT
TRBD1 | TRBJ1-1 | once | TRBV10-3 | CAIRAGTELSLRTEAFF | TGTGCCATCAGGGCCGGGACAGAGTTGAGTCTTCGCACTGAAGCTTTCTTT
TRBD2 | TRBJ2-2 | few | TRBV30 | CAGGPDGGGYTGELFF | TGTGCCGGAGGTCCAGATGGGGGGGGATACACCGGGGAGCTGTTTTTT
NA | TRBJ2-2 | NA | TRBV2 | CACTTGARGTNTGELFF | TGTGCCTGCACTACGGGGGCTCGCGGGACCAACACCGGGGAGCTGTTTTTT
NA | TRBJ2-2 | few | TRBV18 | CASSPTGAYTGELFF | TGTGCCAGCTCACCCACGGGGGCTTACACCGGGGAGCTGTTTTTT
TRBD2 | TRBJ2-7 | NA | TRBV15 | CATSRDEEREYGEQYF | TGTGCCACCAGCAGAGATGAGGAGCGGGAGTACGGCGAGCAGTACTTC
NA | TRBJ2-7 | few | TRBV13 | CASSLGLRDEQYF | TGTGCCAGCAGCTTAGGCCTAAGGGACGAGCAGTACTTC
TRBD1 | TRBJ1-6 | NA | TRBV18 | CASSQGTVYNSPLHF | TGTGCCAGCTCGCAAGGGACAGTTTATAATTCACCCCTCCACTTT
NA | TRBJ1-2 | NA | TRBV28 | CASSSTSLGERYGYTF | TGTGCCAGCAGTTCGACCAGTCTAGGGGAACGCTATGGCTACACCTTC
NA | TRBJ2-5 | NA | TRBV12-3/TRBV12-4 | CASRSTGQETQYF | TGTGCCAGCAGATCGACAGGACAAGAGACCCAGTACTTC
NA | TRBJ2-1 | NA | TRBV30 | CAWGAGSYNEQFF | TGTGCCTGGGGGGCGGGCTCCTACAATGAGCAGTTCTTC
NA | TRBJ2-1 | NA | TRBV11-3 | CASSLHRAYNEQFF | TGTGCCAGCAGCCTCCATCGGGCCTACAATGAGCAGTTCTTC
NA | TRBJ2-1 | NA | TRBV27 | CASSLRDQGSRPYNEQFF | TGTGCCAGCAGTTTAAGAGATCAGGGATCCCGCCCCTACAATGAGCAGTTCTTC
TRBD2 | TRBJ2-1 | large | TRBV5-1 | CASRSRPTSGTSSYNEQFF | TGCGCCAGCAGGTCCCGTCCGACTAGCGGGACTAGCTCCTACAATGAGCAGTTCTTC
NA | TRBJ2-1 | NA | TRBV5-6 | CASSLARSQRFF | TGTGCCAGCAGCTTGGCGCGCAGCCAAAGGTTCTTC
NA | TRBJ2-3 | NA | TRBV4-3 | CASSQELGLTSTDTQYF | TGCGCCAGCAGCCAAGAACTTGGACTTACTAGCACAGATACGCAGTATTTT
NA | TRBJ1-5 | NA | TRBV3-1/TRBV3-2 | CASSMAFNQPQHF | TGTGCCAGCAGTATGGCATTTAATCAGCCCCAGCATTTT
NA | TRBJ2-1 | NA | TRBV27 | CASSLGVPDHELYNEQFF | TGTGCCAGCAGTTTAGGGGTGCCCGACCATGAGTTGTACAATGAGCAGTTCTTC
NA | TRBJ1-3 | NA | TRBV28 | CASNERGGSSSGNTIYF | TGTGCCAGCAATGAGAGGGGCGGCAGTTCCTCTGGAAACACCATATATTTT
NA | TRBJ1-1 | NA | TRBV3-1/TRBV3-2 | CASSHRGQGEAFF | TGTGCCAGCAGCCATCGGGGCCAGGGTGAAGCTTTCTTT
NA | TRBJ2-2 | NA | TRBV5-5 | CASSLVVRTGELFF | TGTGCCAGCAGCTTGGTCGTGCGAACCGGGGAGCTGTTTTTT
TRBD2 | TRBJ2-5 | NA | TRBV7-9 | CASSFPTSGRGERTQYF | TGTGCCAGCAGCTTCCCGACTAGCGGGAGGGGTGAAAGGACCCAGTACTTC
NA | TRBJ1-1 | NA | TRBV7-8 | CASSLDRVEAFF | TGTGCCAGCAGCTTAGACCGGGTTGAAGCTTTCTTT
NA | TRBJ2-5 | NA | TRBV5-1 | CASSQLGGVQETQYF | TGCGCCAGCAGCCAACTTGGCGGGGTCCAAGAGACCCAGTACTTC
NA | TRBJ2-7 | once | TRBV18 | CASSAGQSSYEQYF | TGTGCCAGCTCAGCCGGACAGAGTAGCTACGAGCAGTACTTC
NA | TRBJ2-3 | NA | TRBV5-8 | CASSLEQITDTQYF | TGTGCCAGCAGCTTGGAGCAGATCACAGATACGCAGTATTTT
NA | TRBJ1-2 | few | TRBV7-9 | CASSRENYGYTF | TGTGCCAGCAGCCGAGAAAACTATGGCTACACCTTC
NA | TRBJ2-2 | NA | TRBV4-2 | CASSQEGQGAVAGELFF | TGTGCCAGCAGCCAAGAAGGGCAGGGAGCGGTGGCCGGGGAGCTGTTTTTT
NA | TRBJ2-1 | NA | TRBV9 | CASSVGSGFGYNEQFF | TGTGCCAGCAGCGTAGGATCAGGGTTTGGCTACAATGAGCAGTTCTTC
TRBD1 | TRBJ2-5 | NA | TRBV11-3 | CASSFQGEETQYF | TGTGCCAGCAGCTTCCAGGGGGAAGAGACCCAGTACTTC
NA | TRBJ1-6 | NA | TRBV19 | CASSIDLKSSYNSPLHF | TGTGCCAGTAGTATAGATCTGAAGAGCTCCTATAATTCACCCCTCCACTTT
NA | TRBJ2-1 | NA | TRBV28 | CASSSTGTTISYNEQFF | TGTGCCAGCAGTTCTACGGGCACCACTATTTCCTACAATGAGCAGTTCTTC
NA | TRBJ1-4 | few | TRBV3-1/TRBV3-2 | CASSQSESKLFF | TGTGCCAGCAGCCAATCGGAATCAAAACTGTTTTTT